This is a list of T cell receptor beta chains from one sample in a study of blood T cell repertoires in COVID-19. The method was immunoSEQ multiplex PCR; TCRdb's version includes in-frame clones alone and lacks a portion of them. The profile shows 40,000 to 50,000 clones, 80% to 90% of them singletons. The source material was peripheral blood. Receptors were obtained from a human donor in a cohort sampled during active COVID-19. The donor label of this sample is uncertain. Both conserved end residues are part of each CDR3. D genes are given only for firm matches. Not every row has a clone size; where given, it reads once, few, many or a size class.

J | V | D | size | DNA | CDR3
TRBJ1-6 | TRBV19 | . | . | TGTGCCAGCAACACGGACAGCTCCTATAATTCACCCCTCCACTTT | CASNTDSSYNSPLHF
TRBJ1-1 | TRBV6-2/TRBV6-3 | . | few | TGTGCCAGCAGTGTTGGGGGGACGAACACTGAAGCTTTCTTT | CASSVGGTNTEAFF
TRBJ1-2 | TRBV5-1 | TRBD1 | . | TGCGCCAGCAGCTCTCCGGGACAGGAGGGCTATGGCTACACCTTC | CASSSPGQEGYGYTF
TRBJ2-7 | TRBV6-5 | TRBD1 | . | TGTGCCAGCAGGACGGGACAGGGGGTCTACGAGCAGTACTTC | CASRTGQGVYEQYF
TRBJ1-1 | TRBV4-3 | . | few | TGCGCCAGCAGCCATACCCCCGGGGGTTACACTGAAGCTTTCTTT | CASSHTPGGYTEAFF
TRBJ2-2 | TRBV11-2 | . | . | TGTGCCAGCAGCTTAGAGGGGGCCGGCACCGGGGAGCTGTTTTTT | CASSLEGAGTGELFF
TRBJ1-5 | TRBV30 | . | . | TGTGCCTGGAGTGTAGCGGGGGGCAATCAGCCCCAGCATTTT | CAWSVAGGNQPQHF
TRBJ2-1 | TRBV7-9 | TRBD2 | . | TGTGCCAGCAGCCCCCCCGGACTAGCGCCCTACAATGAGCAGTTCTTC | CASSPPGLAPYNEQFF
TRBJ1-1 | TRBV28 | TRBD1 | . | TGTGCCAGCAGTTTATGGGGTCAGGGGGCTGAAGCTTTCTTT | CASSLWGQGAEAFF
TRBJ2-2 | TRBV29-1 | . | . | TGCAGCGTTGTCATAGACACCGGGGAGCTGTTTTTT | CSVVIDTGELFF
TRBJ2-7 | TRBV5-1 | TRBD1 | . | TGCGCCAGCAAGGTGACAGGGGCCTACGAGCAGTACTTC | CASKVTGAYEQYF
TRBJ2-1 | TRBV27 | . | . | TGTGCCAGCAGGGTTGGCCCCCGACTGGGGCGTTACAATGAGCAGTTCTTC | CASRVGPRLGRYNEQFF
TRBJ2-2 | TRBV3-1/TRBV3-2 | . | . | TGTGCCAGCAGCCAAGTTATGACCGGGGAGCTGTTTTTT | CASSQVMTGELFF
TRBJ1-1 | TRBV18 | TRBD1 | . | TGTGCCAGCTCTGCCGGACAGGATACTGAAGCTTTCTTT | CASSAGQDTEAFF
TRBJ2-3 | TRBV5-1 | TRBD2 | . | TGCGCCAGCAGCTTGGCCAGCGGGGGGGGCACAGATACGCAGTATTTT | CASSLASGGGTDTQYF
TRBJ2-5 | TRBV9 | TRBD1 | . | TGTGCCAGCAGCCGAGGGGACAGCCGGATAGAGACCCAGTACTTC | CASSRGDSRIETQYF
TRBJ1-5 | TRBV6-5 | TRBD1 | . | TGTGCCAGCCGAACAGGGGCCGATCAGCCCCAGCATTTT | CASRTGADQPQHF
TRBJ1-2 | TRBV14 | TRBD1 | . | TGTGCCAGCAGTCCCCCCCCGCCAGGGGGCGAAGTTCTCTATGGCTACACCTTC | CASSPPPPGGEVLYGYTF
TRBJ1-4 | TRBV7-9 | TRBD1 | . | TGTGCCAGCAGCTTTGCGGGACAGAACTTGTTTGGTGAAAAACTGTTTTTT | CASSFAGQNLFGEKLFF